These 14 T cell receptor beta chains came from one sample sequenced in a study of OX40 agonist ivuxolimab in advanced cancers. TCRdb's copy holds only in-frame clones and misses some; the assay was immunoSEQ multiplex PCR. The repertoire has roughly 67,000 clones, more than 85% of them found once; the top ten carry around 15%. Source: CD4+ or CD8+ T cells sorted from blood, taken in a trial of the OX40 agonist ivuxolimab. Receptors originate from an adult with an advanced solid tumor such as melanoma, head and neck, liver or kidney cancer.

The chain combines TRBV7-3 with TRBJ2-3; TRBD1 matches at 10 bases. Germline V gene data show CDR1 as SGHTA and CDR2 as FQGTGA. The CDR3 contains 17 residues. With V trimmed by 5 bases and J by 2 bases, 10 bases remained unmatched. Written as DNA, the CDR3 is TGTGCCAGCAGCCAAGGGGGGACAGGGGCTTACACAGATACGCAGTATTTT. It translates to CASSQGGTGAYTDTQYF.

The genes are TRBV12-5 and TRBJ2-5, with 12 bases aligning to TRBD1. V shed 7 bases, J shed 5 bases, and the junction held 5 bases outside the gene matches. CDR3 length: 14 residues. Per germline, CDR1 LGHNT and CDR2 FRNRAP. CDR3 region: CASAGQGAEETQYF. In nucleotides, the CDR3 is TGTGCTAGTGCGGGACAGGGGGCCGAGGAGACCCAGTACTTC.

The rearrangement links TRBV6-6 to TRBJ1-4; 7 nucleotides agree with TRBD1. The J segment lost 5 bases and the V segment lost 10 bases, leaving 4 bases of the junction unmatched. This CDR3 region has 12 residues. Germline assignment: CDR1 MNHNY and CDR2 SVGAGI (reference sequence). CDR3 nucleotide sequence: TGTGCCACTACAGGGGAGAATGAAAAACTGTTTTTT. Amino acid sequence: CATTGENEKLFF.

Only one count was recorded for this clone. The chain uses TRBV2 and TRBJ2-5, with 9 bases lining up with TRBD1. Per the germline V gene, CDR1 is SNHLY and CDR2 is FYNNEI. The CDR3 sequence is 16 residues long. The V gene end was trimmed by 5 bases and the J gene end by 5 bases; junction bases not matched to a gene: 12. CDR3 sequence reads: CASSKTGTGFRETQYF. In DNA form, the CDR3 reads TGTGCCAGCAGTAAAACCGGGACAGGGTTTCGGGAGACCCAGTACTTC.

The chain employs TRBV5-6 and TRBJ2-4, with a weak D call TRBD2 (5 bases). Trimming stripped 2 bases from V and 0 bases from J, with 9 bases between. CDR1 is SGHDT and CDR2 is YYEEEE in the germline V gene. The CDR3 sequence is 15 residues long. The CDR3 region has the DNA TGTGCCAGCAGCTTAAGCGCGGGAGCCAAAAACATTCAGTACTTC. This translates into CASSLSAGAKNIQYF.

This chain links TRBV5-1 with TRBJ2-5; D gene ambiguous. The ends were cut back, 0 bases at V and 3 bases at J, with 6 bases in the middle. Germline CDR1 and CDR2: SGHRS and YFSETQ. This CDR3 contains 13 residues. CDR3 in DNA: TGCGCCAGCAGCTTGGCCCCTGAAGAGACCCAGTACTTC. It is translated as CASSLAPEETQYF.

J is TRBJ1-6 and V is TRBV4-1, with unresolved D. The CDR3 runs to 17 residues. V lost 1 base and J lost 4, with 14 bases in between. Germline CDR1 MGHRA, CDR2 YSYEKL. In DNA form, the CDR3 reads TGCGCCAGCAGCCAAGGTCCACCCGGGCGTTATAATTCACCCCTCCACTTT. Translating gives CASSQGPPGRYNSPLHF.

V gene TRBV6-5 combines with J gene TRBJ2-1; TRBD2 is a possible D gene (6 bases). The germline CDR1 and CDR2 sequences are MNHEY and SVGAGI. Trimming stripped 4 bases from V and 6 bases from J, with 16 bases between. CDR3 length: 15 residues. The CDR3 DNA sequence: TGTGCCAGCAGTTGGTCCTGGGGGGAACGCAATGAGCAGTTCTTC. Encoded protein: CASSWSWGERNEQFF.

This chain uses TRBV11-1 with TRBJ1-1; 8 positions match TRBD1. Germline CDR1 is SGHAT and CDR2 is FQDESV (reference sequence). V lost 7 bases and J lost 5; bases outside the gene matches: 9. CDR3 length equals 14 residues. CDR3 protein: CASIPGGSGTEAFF. CDR3 bases: TGTGCCAGCATCCCAGGGGGCTCGGGAACTGAAGCTTTCTTT.

The chain carries TRBV19 and TRBJ2-1; TRBD2 agrees at 11 bases. J lost 2 bases, V lost 7 bases, and 4 bases had no gene match. From germline, CDR1 is LNHDA and CDR2 SQIVND (reference sequence). This CDR3 has 15 residues. The CDR3 loop reads CASTRSGGAYNEQFF. The CDR3 nucleotides are TGTGCCAGTACCCGTAGCGGGGGGGCCTACAATGAGCAGTTCTTC.

This chain connects TRBV2 to TRBJ1-1; D gene ambiguous. Germline CDR1 reads SNHLY; CDR2 reads FYNNEI. The CDR3 spans 15 residues. Trimming took 1 base from V and 3 from J, leaving 12 bases between them. CDR3 DNA sequence: TGTGCCAGCAGTGAAGGGCAGGCCCGGGACACTGAAGCTTTCTTT. It is translated as CASSEGQARDTEAFF. Filled out from reference TRBV2 and TRBJ1-1, the complete variable domain reads EPEVTQTPSHQVTQMGQEVILRCVPISNHLYFYWYRQILGQKVEFLVSFYNNEISEKSEIFDDQFSVERPDGSNFTLKIRSTKLEDSAMYFCASSEGQARDTEAFFGQGTRLTVV.

The chain employs TRBV5-4 and TRBJ2-3; the D is unclear. Germline values: CDR1 SGHNT, CDR2 YYREEE (reference sequence). The ends were cut back, 3 bases at V and 6 bases at J, with 8 bases in the middle. The CDR3 has 12 residues. CDR3 sequence: CASSSMGDTQYF. The CDR3 DNA sequence: TGTGCCAGCAGCTCCATGGGGGATACGCAGTATTTT.

The rearrangement links TRBV5-1 to TRBJ2-1; 8 bases agree with TRBD2. CDR1 and CDR2 from the germline V gene are SGHRS and YFSETQ. The CDR3 runs to 14 residues. Trimming at V came to 3 bases and at J to 3 bases, leaving 2 bases not matched to a gene. The CDR3 DNA follows: TGCGCCAGCAGCTGGACTAGCAGCTACAATGAGCAGTTCTTC. Translated: CASSWTSSYNEQFF.

To note about this clone: The same CDR3 also results from other DNA sequences found in this sample. The genes are TRBV9 and TRBJ1-1, with 9 bases aligning to TRBD1. Trimming at V came to 2 bases and at J to 2 bases, leaving 1 base not matched to a gene. The CDR3 consists of 14 residues. CDR1 is SGDLS, CDR2 YYNGEE, per germline. Here the CDR3 reads CASSVTGGNTEAFF. CDR3 nucleotide sequence: TGTGCCAGCAGCGTGACAGGGGGAAACACTGAAGCTTTCTTT.